A selection of T cell receptor beta chains follows, all from one sample in a study of blood T cells in healthy people across ages. TCRdb redid the calling of the 5' RACE reads with MiXCR, one entry per CDR3 protein. The sample has roughly 500,000 distinct CDR3 sequences; 24% are singletons. The same data also contributed to another study, on T cells of mothers and their children.

The sequencing input was blood. The receptors derive from a boy aged 5 to 17 in good health. The CDR3 runs from the conserved cysteine through the conserved F or W. The D gene is left open where the match is weak. Where a row states a size, it is once, few, many or the class of an expanded clone; other rows omit it.

V gene: TRBV7-2
clone size: -
J gene: TRBJ1-2
D gene: -
CDR3 DNA: TGTGCCAGCAGCAAGGACAGCTCTCGCCTGAACTATGGCTACACCTTC
CDR3 protein: CASSKDSSRLNYGYTF

V gene: TRBV3-1
clone size: -
J gene: TRBJ2-1
D gene: -
CDR3 DNA: TGTGCCAGCAGCCAAGGGGGACAAAGCTCCTACAATGAGCAGTTCTTC
CDR3 protein: CASSQGGQSSYNEQFF

V gene: TRBV20-1
clone size: -
J gene: TRBJ2-3
D gene: -
CDR3 DNA: TGCAGTGCTCTGGACCGCCGCGGCGATACGCAGTATTTT
CDR3 protein: CSALDRRGDTQYF

V gene: TRBV18
clone size: -
J gene: TRBJ1-1
D gene: -
CDR3 DNA: TGTGCCAGCTCACAGGGCGCAGGGGCGAACACTGAAGCTTTCTTT
CDR3 protein: CASSQGAGANTEAFF

V gene: TRBV4-3
clone size: -
J gene: TRBJ1-1
D gene: TRBD1
CDR3 DNA: TGCGCCAGCAGCCAAGGTGTCGGACAGGGGGGATTGAACACTGAAGCTTTCTTT
CDR3 protein: CASSQGVGQGGLNTEAFF

V gene: TRBV6-5
clone size: -
J gene: TRBJ1-5
D gene: -
CDR3 DNA: TGTGCCAGCAGTTACTCCTGGGGATACAATCAGCCCCAGCATTTT
CDR3 protein: CASSYSWGYNQPQHF

V gene: TRBV7-9
clone size: -
J gene: TRBJ1-1
D gene: -
CDR3 DNA: TGTGCCAGCAGCCGGACAGCGAACACTGAAGCTTTCTTT
CDR3 protein: CASSRTANTEAFF

V gene: TRBV12-3/TRBV12-4
clone size: once
J gene: TRBJ2-3
D gene: -
CDR3 DNA: TGTGCCAGCACAAAAGGGACAGATACGCAGTATTTT
CDR3 protein: CASTKGTDTQYF

V gene: TRBV11-3
clone size: few
J gene: TRBJ2-5
D gene: TRBD2
CDR3 DNA: TGTGCCAGCAGCTCGCGGACTAGCGGGCCCTGTAGTGAGACCCAGTACTTC
CDR3 protein: CASSSRTSGPCSETQYF

V gene: TRBV12-3/TRBV12-4
clone size: -
J gene: TRBJ1-6
D gene: -
CDR3 DNA: TGTGCCAGCAGTTGGGCCCAGAAGAATTCACCCCTCCACTTT
CDR3 protein: CASSWAQKNSPLHF

V gene: TRBV4-3
clone size: few
J gene: TRBJ1-1
D gene: -
CDR3 DNA: TGCGCCGGCAGCCCCCACAGAAAGCGAAACCATAGGACTGAAGCTTTCTTT
CDR3 protein: CAGSPHRKRNHRTEAFF

V gene: TRBV7-9
clone size: -
J gene: TRBJ2-5
D gene: -
CDR3 DNA: TGTGCCAGCAGCACCCAGTTCCAGGGGCTGTACCAAGAGACCCAGTACTTC
CDR3 protein: CASSTQFQGLYQETQYF

V gene: TRBV12-3/TRBV12-4
clone size: few
J gene: TRBJ2-5
D gene: TRBD1
CDR3 DNA: TGTGCCAGCAGTACCGGACAGGGTAGGAAAGAGACCCAGTACTTC
CDR3 protein: CASSTGQGRKETQYF

V gene: TRBV6-6
clone size: few
J gene: TRBJ1-1
D gene: -
CDR3 DNA: TGTGCCAGCAGTTACTCCGGGGGGAGAAACACTGAAGCTTTCTTT
CDR3 protein: CASSYSGGRNTEAFF

V gene: TRBV5-1
clone size: -
J gene: TRBJ1-4
D gene: -
CDR3 DNA: TGCGCCAGCAGCTTGATGACAGCAACTAGTGAAAAACTGTTTTTT
CDR3 protein: CASSLMTATSEKLFF

V gene: TRBV10-3
clone size: -
J gene: TRBJ2-2
D gene: -
CDR3 DNA: TGTGCCATCCAAGCCGGGGGGCGAGGCACCGGGGAGCTGTTTTTT
CDR3 protein: CAIQAGGRGTGELFF

V gene: TRBV27
clone size: -
J gene: TRBJ2-7
D gene: TRBD2
CDR3 DNA: TGTGCCAGCAGTCCCGGACTAGGTACGGGCGAGCAGTACTTC
CDR3 protein: CASSPGLGTGEQYF

V gene: TRBV5-1
clone size: -
J gene: TRBJ1-1
D gene: TRBD1
CDR3 DNA: TGCGCCAGCAGCGCGGACAGGGGGAACACTGAAGCTTTCTTT
CDR3 protein: CASSADRGNTEAFF

V gene: TRBV7-6
clone size: few
J gene: TRBJ2-5
D gene: TRBD1
CDR3 DNA: TGTGCCAGCAGCCCCCAGACAGGGGGCTTGGAGACCCAGTACTTC
CDR3 protein: CASSPQTGGLETQYF

V gene: TRBV7-9
clone size: few
J gene: TRBJ2-5
D gene: TRBD1
CDR3 DNA: TGTGCCAGCAGCTTAGCGGGACAGGGCTGGGACCAAGAGACCCAGTACTTC
CDR3 protein: CASSLAGQGWDQETQYF

V gene: TRBV7-2
clone size: -
J gene: TRBJ2-7
D gene: -
CDR3 DNA: TGTGCCAGCAGCTTAGTGGACCCTAGCTCCTACGAGCAGTACTTC
CDR3 protein: CASSLVDPSSYEQYF

V gene: TRBV24-1
clone size: -
J gene: TRBJ2-7
D gene: -
CDR3 DNA: TGTGCCACCGTACGGGTCGAAAACTCCTACGAGCAGTACTTC
CDR3 protein: CATVRVENSYEQYF

V gene: TRBV24-1
clone size: few
J gene: TRBJ2-3
D gene: TRBD1
CDR3 DNA: TGTGCCACCAGCATCGACAGGGAACTTAGCACAGATACGCAGTATTTT
CDR3 protein: CATSIDRELSTDTQYF

V gene: TRBV3-1
clone size: -
J gene: TRBJ2-5
D gene: -
CDR3 DNA: TGTGCCAGCAGCCAAACCCCGGGAGCAGACAGGGTTTGGGAGACCCAGTACTTC
CDR3 protein: CASSQTPGADRVWETQYF

V gene: TRBV3-1
clone size: few
J gene: TRBJ2-5
D gene: -
CDR3 DNA: TGTGCCAGCAGCCAACGGGGCTACCCCCAAGAGACCCAGTACTTC
CDR3 protein: CASSQRGYPQETQYF

V gene: TRBV3-1
clone size: -
J gene: TRBJ1-2
D gene: -
CDR3 DNA: TGTGCCAGCAGCCAAGCTACAGGGACTTTCTATGGCTACACCTTC
CDR3 protein: CASSQATGTFYGYTF

V gene: TRBV4-3
clone size: -
J gene: TRBJ2-3
D gene: TRBD1
CDR3 DNA: TGCGCCAGCAGCCAAGTGGGGACAGGGAGGCCAGATACGCAGTATTTT
CDR3 protein: CASSQVGTGRPDTQYF

V gene: TRBV4-3
clone size: -
J gene: TRBJ1-5
D gene: -
CDR3 DNA: TGCGCCAGCAGCCAAGAAAGGGCTCAGCCCCAGCATTTT
CDR3 protein: CASSQERAQPQHF

V gene: TRBV7-9
clone size: medium-sized
J gene: TRBJ2-7
D gene: -
CDR3 DNA: TGTGCCAGCAGCTCGGACATGTCCTACGAGCAGTACTTC
CDR3 protein: CASSSDMSYEQYF

V gene: TRBV7-2
clone size: few
J gene: TRBJ2-5
D gene: -
CDR3 DNA: TGTGCCAGCAGCTTAAGTGCGTACCAGGGAGAGACCCAGTACTTC
CDR3 protein: CASSLSAYQGETQYF